The rows below give T cell receptor beta chains drawn from one sample of a study of technical replicates of blood from a handful of donors. Clones were read by immunoSEQ multiplex PCR, and TCRdb kept only the in-frame ones, dropping some. The table lists about 85,000 clones, 94% of them singletons. Sequencing was carried out using T cells isolated from PBMCs. The source of these receptors is a human donor in good health. Both conserved end residues are part of each CDR3. D genes are given only for firm matches. Size is omitted from some rows. Given values are once, few, many or a class for expanded clones.

V	D	length	J	size	DNA	CDR3
TRBV28	.	15	TRBJ1-1	.	TGTGCCAGCAGACGGTCCTTCGGAGGGAACACTGAAGCTTTCTTT	CASRRSFGGNTEAFF
TRBV28	.	14	TRBJ1-1	few	TGTGCCAGCAGTTTCGGGGGAATGAACACTGAAGCTTTCTTT	CASSFGGMNTEAFF
TRBV2	.	14	TRBJ1-3	.	TGTGCCAGCAGCACAGGGAGCTCTGGAAACACCATATATTTT	CASSTGSSGNTIYF
TRBV9	TRBD1	16	TRBJ2-2	.	TGTGCCAGCAGCGCCCGTGGACAGGTTTATAGCGGGGAGCTGTTTTTT	CASSARGQVYSGELFF
TRBV5-1	TRBD2	16	TRBJ2-2	.	TGCGCCAGCAGCTTGCGGCTAGCGGTGAACACCGGGGAGCTGTTTTTT	CASSLRLAVNTGELFF
TRBV5-1	.	14	TRBJ2-7	.	TGCGCCAGCAGCCCGGGAGAGGTAACCTACGAGCAGTACTTC	CASSPGEVTYEQYF
TRBV28	TRBD2	16	TRBJ2-1	once	TGTGCCAGCAGCCCTGGGACTAGCGGGAAGGGCTATGAGCAGTTCTTC	CASSPGTSGKGYEQFF
TRBV15	TRBD1	17	TRBJ2-3	once	TGTGCCACCAGCAGGGAAAAGACAGGGGCCGGCACAGATACGCAGTATTTT	CATSREKTGAGTDTQYF
TRBV13	TRBD1	14	TRBJ2-7	.	TGTGCCAGCTCCAGGGGGCTGAGCTCCTACGAGCAGTACTTC	CASSRGLSSYEQYF
TRBV29-1	TRBD1	15	TRBJ2-7	.	TGCAGCGTGGAGCAAGGGACAGGGCATACCTACGAGCAGTACTTC	CSVEQGTGHTYEQYF
TRBV27	.	13	TRBJ1-1	.	TGTGCCAGCAGGCCTATCGAAGGGGGTGAAGCTTTCTTT	CASRPIEGGEAFF
TRBV29-1	.	13	TRBJ1-2	.	TGCAGCGTTGGGGGGGGCCATAACTATGGCTACACCTTC	CSVGGGHNYGYTF
TRBV5-1	TRBD2	14	TRBJ2-5	.	TGCGCCAGCAGCCGAACTAGCGGTAGTGGGACCCAGTACTTC	CASSRTSGSGTQYF
TRBV28	.	11	TRBJ2-5	.	TGTGCCAGCAGTCGCAGGGAGACCCAGTACTTC	CASSRRETQYF
TRBV7-8	.	14	TRBJ2-5	.	TGTGCCAGCAGCCCGAGAACTAGACAAGAGACCCAGTACTTC	CASSPRTRQETQYF
TRBV7-9	TRBD2	15	TRBJ2-1	.	TGTGCCAGCAGCTCTAGCGGGAGGCTCTACAATGAGCAGTTCTTC	CASSSSGRLYNEQFF
TRBV5-1	TRBD2	17	TRBJ2-2	.	TGCGCCAGCGGTCTAGCGGGGGACCCTTCGAACACCGGGGAGCTGTTTTTT	CASGLAGDPSNTGELFF
TRBV28	TRBD2	16	TRBJ2-1	.	TGTGCCAGCAGTCAGCCGGGACTAGCGGGAGCCAATGAGCAGTTCTTC	CASSQPGLAGANEQFF
TRBV6-5	TRBD1	15	TRBJ2-7	.	TGTGCCAGCAGTTACTCTGACAGGGGGCTCAACGAGCAGTACTTC	CASSYSDRGLNEQYF
TRBV6-1	TRBD1	14	TRBJ2-7	.	TGTGCCAGCAGACCCCGGGACAGCTCCTACGAGCAGTACTTC	CASRPRDSSYEQYF
TRBV10-1	.	15	TRBJ2-7	.	TGCGCCAGCAGTGAGCAGACAGGCCTTCCTAACGAGCAGTACTTC	CASSEQTGLPNEQYF
TRBV6-6	TRBD1	14	TRBJ2-7	.	TGTGCCAGCAGTCCCGGGACAGGGGTTTACGAGCAGTACTTC	CASSPGTGVYEQYF
TRBV5-1	.	16	TRBJ2-1	.	TGCGCCAGCAGCTTGGCCGGGGGGCTCTCCTACAATGAGCAGTTCTTC	CASSLAGGLSYNEQFF
TRBV27	TRBD1	14	TRBJ2-1	.	TGTGCCAGCAGTTCCCGGGACAGGGGCAATGAGCAGTTCTTC	CASSSRDRGNEQFF
TRBV6-1	.	13	TRBJ2-1	.	TGTGCCAGCTCTTCTCCAGGGGACAATGAGCAGTTCTTC	CASSSPGDNEQFF
TRBV5-4	.	15	TRBJ1-2	.	TGTGCCAGCAGCTTGGATCGACAGCCCTACTATGGCTACACCTTC	CASSLDRQPYYGYTF
TRBV4-1	.	15	TRBJ2-5	.	TGCGCCAGCAGCCCACCCCCGGGAGTCGGGGAGACCCAGTACTTC	CASSPPPGVGETQYF